This TCR beta chain was captured in a study of blood T cell repertoires in COVID-19. In the study overall: The United States, Italy and Spain were the sources of the acute and convalescent COVID-19 samples. PBMCs, B-cell-depleted T cells, or T cells were the source of the cDNA or gDNA that made up the material.

The CDR3 totals 14 residues. In germline, CDR1 is SGHAT, CDR2 FQNNGV. The V end lost 5 bases, the J end lost 6 bases, and 14 bases lay between the germline ends. Authors' processing steps: Amplifying reference gene primers gave estimates of nucleated cell counts. Some clones are missing from TCRdb's copy, which holds only in-frame ones; the method was immunoSEQ multiplex PCR. Clonal size and the V and J genes are those of that table, whereas D and trimming came from the DNA. The sample holds about 220,000 clones, approximately 91% seen once. The source is a man aged 35 to 55 with acute or convalescent COVID-19. The J gene is TRBJ2-1, the V gene TRBV11-2; D not resolved. The material sequenced was peripheral blood. The CDR3 DNA reads TGTGCCAGCAGCCCCCGGGTGGGTGCCAATGAGCAGTTCTTC. It codes for CASSPRVGANEQFF.